The 10 T cell receptor beta chains below all came from one sample that was sequenced in a study of blood T cell repertoires in COVID-19. Generated by immunoSEQ multiplex PCR, the TCRdb table keeps only in-frame clones and is missing some. The sample consists of about 250,000 clones, more than 85% of them appearing once. The source material was PBMCs or T cells enriched from blood (not recorded which). The source of these receptors is a man aged 40-49 years who had recovered from COVID-19.

For the CDR3, the DNA is TGTGCCAGTAGTACCCGCAGGGGGCCCGGCACAGATACGCAGTATTTT. Translation gives CASSTRRGPGTDTQYF. The chain couples TRBV19 to TRBJ2-3, with 8 nucleotides matching TRBD1. V dropped 4 bases and J dropped 1; count of bases not matched to a gene: 7. The CDR3 consists of 16 residues. Germline V gene data show CDR1 as LNHDA and CDR2 as SQIVND (reference sequence).

V usage is TRBV27 and J usage is TRBJ2-5, with 15 positions matching TRBD2. The junction had 13 bases not matched to a gene; V was cut back by 2 bases and J by 6 bases. Germline-derived CDR1 and CDR2 are MNHEY and SMNVEV (reference sequence). The CDR3 extends over 19 amino acids. CDR3 protein: CASSLSTRTSGGDLKTQYF. CDR3 nucleotides: TGTGCCAGCAGTTTAAGTACCAGGACTAGCGGGGGGGACCTGAAGACCCAGTACTTC.

The chain is built from TRBV5-4 and TRBJ2-5; D may be TRBD2 (6 bases). The CDR3 loop spans 14 amino acids. Between the trimmed V and J ends, which lost 4 bases and 2 bases, there was a span of 12 bases. Germline loops: CDR1 SGHNT, CDR2 YYREEE (reference sequence). The CDR3 reads CASSRAGSQETQYF. In DNA, the CDR3 is TGTGCCAGCAGCCGGGCGGGGAGTCAAGAGACCCAGTACTTC.

The chain joins TRBV6-5 to TRBJ1-1; 7 nucleotides agree with TRBD1. Germline CDR1 is MNHEY and CDR2 is SVGAGI. V shed 6 bases, J shed 3 bases, and the junction held 4 bases outside the gene matches. The CDR3 is 13 amino acids. The CDR3 region has the DNA TGTGCCAGCAGGGGACAGATAGACACTGAAGCTTTCTTT. As protein: CASRGQIDTEAFF.

The CDR3 nucleotides read TGTGCCAGTAGTATCCAGGGACTAGCGGTCTACGAGCAGTACTTC. Protein: CASSIQGLAVYEQYF. This chain uses TRBV19 with TRBJ2-7, with 11 bases identical to TRBD2. The CDR3 length is 15 residues. After removal of 3 bases from V and 3 bases from J, the junction contained 4 bases not matched to a gene. The germline V gene has CDR1 LNHDA and CDR2 SQIVND (reference sequence).

The genes are TRBV6-2 or TRBV6-3 and TRBJ2-7, with TRBD2 matching over 14 bases. With V trimmed by 3 bases and J by 4 bases, 8 bases remained unmatched. This CDR3 contains 17 residues. The germline CDR1 and CDR2 sequences are MNHEY and SVGEGT. The CDR3 loop is CASSYPGLAGVWYEQYF. The CDR3 DNA follows: TGTGCCAGCAGTTATCCGGGACTAGCGGGAGTCTGGTACGAGCAGTACTTC.

This chain links TRBV4-1 with TRBJ1-5; a weak D match, TRBD1 (6 bases). The V and J ends lost 3 bases and 10 bases respectively, with 13 bases between them. The length of the CDR3 is 13 residues. The germline V gene has CDR1 MGHRA and CDR2 YSYEKL. In DNA, the CDR3 is TGCGCCAGCAGCCACGATACAGGGCGACCCCAGCATTTT. Protein: CASSHDTGRPQHF.

The J gene is TRBJ2-1, the V gene TRBV19; 9 bases are a match to TRBD2. In germline, CDR1 is LNHDA, CDR2 SQIVND (reference sequence). The CDR3 loop spans 17 amino acids. Trimming removed 3 bases from V and 5 bases from J; junction bases left unmatched: 11. The CDR3 DNA is TGTGCCAGTAGTATTAGGCTAGCGGGGAGTCGTGACAATGAGCAGTTCTTC. Translation gives CASSIRLAGSRDNEQFF.

The genes are TRBV28 and TRBJ1-2, with D perhaps matching TRBD1 (6 bases). The germline CDR1 and CDR2 sequences are MDHEN and SYDVKM. The length of the CDR3 is 14 residues. V was cut by 5 bases and J by 5 bases, with 15 bases left in between. As DNA, the CDR3 is TGTGCCAGCAGTACCGGGGGGGACACATATGGCTACACCTTC. It translates to CASSTGGDTYGYTF.

This chain connects TRBV4-2 to TRBJ2-1, with 13 bases aligning to TRBD2. Per the germline V gene, CDR1 is LGHNA and CDR2 is YNFKEQ. There are 16 residues in the CDR3. The V segment lost 1 base and the J segment 4 bases; nucleotides outside the gene matches: 1. CDR3 bases: TGTGCCAGCAGCCAAGCGGGACTAGCGGGATACAATGAGCAGTTCTTC. Its protein is CASSQAGLAGYNEQFF.